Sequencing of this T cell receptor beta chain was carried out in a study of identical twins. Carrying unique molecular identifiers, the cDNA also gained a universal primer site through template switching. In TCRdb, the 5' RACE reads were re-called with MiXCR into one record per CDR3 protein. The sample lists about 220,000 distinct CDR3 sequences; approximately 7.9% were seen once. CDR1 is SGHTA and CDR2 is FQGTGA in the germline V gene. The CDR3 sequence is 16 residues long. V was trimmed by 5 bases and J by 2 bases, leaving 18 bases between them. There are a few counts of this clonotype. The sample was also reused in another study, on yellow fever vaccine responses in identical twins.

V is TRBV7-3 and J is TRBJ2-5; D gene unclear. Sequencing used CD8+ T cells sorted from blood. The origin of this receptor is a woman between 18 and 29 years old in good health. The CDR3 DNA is TGTGCCAGCAGCCATCCGATGGCAGCCCGGCAAGAGACCCAGTACTTC. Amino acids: CASSHPMAARQETQYF.